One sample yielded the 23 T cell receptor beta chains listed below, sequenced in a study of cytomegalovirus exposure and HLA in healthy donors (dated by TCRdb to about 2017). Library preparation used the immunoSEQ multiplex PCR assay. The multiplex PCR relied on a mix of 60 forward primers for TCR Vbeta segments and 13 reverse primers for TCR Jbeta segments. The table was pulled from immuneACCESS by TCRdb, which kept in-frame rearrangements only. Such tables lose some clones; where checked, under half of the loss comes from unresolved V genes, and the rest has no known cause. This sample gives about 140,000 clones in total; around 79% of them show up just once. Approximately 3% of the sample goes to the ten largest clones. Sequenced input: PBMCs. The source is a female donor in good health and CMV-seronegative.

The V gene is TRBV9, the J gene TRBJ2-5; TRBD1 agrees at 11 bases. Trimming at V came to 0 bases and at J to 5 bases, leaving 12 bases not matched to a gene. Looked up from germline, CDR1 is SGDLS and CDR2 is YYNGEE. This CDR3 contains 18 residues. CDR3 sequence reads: CASSVALGQGALGETQYF. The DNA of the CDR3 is TGTGCCAGCAGCGTAGCTTTAGGACAGGGGGCTTTGGGGGAGACCCAGTACTTC.

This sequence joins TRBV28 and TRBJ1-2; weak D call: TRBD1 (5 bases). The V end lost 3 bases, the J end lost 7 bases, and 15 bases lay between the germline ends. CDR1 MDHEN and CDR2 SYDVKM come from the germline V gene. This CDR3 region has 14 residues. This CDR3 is CASSFEVSRVGYTF. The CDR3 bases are TGTGCCAGCAGTTTTGAAGTGTCCAGGGTTGGCTACACCTTC.

Written as DNA, the CDR3 is TGCGCCAGCAGCTTAGGGGACTATAGCAATCAGCCCCAGCATTTT. Translated, it gives CASSLGDYSNQPQHF. The chain combines TRBV5-1 with TRBJ1-5, with TRBD1 as a possible D gene (5 bases). The germline V gene encodes CDR1 SGHRS and CDR2 YFSETQ. This CDR3 is 15 amino acids long. V gave up 2 bases and J gave up 0 bases, with 9 bases separating them.

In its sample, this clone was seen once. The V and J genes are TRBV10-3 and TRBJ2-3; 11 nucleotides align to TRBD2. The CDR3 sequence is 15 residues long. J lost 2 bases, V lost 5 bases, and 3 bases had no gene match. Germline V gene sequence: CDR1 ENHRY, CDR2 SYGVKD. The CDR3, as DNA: TGTGCCATCAGTCCACTAGCGGGGGCCACAGATACGCAGTATTTT. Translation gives CAISPLAGATDTQYF.

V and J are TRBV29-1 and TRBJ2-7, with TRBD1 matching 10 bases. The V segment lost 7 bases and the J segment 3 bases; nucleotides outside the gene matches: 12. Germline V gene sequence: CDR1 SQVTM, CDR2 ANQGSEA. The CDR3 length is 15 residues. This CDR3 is CSAMEPGQGFYEQYF. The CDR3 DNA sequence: TGCAGCGCTATGGAACCGGGACAGGGGTTCTACGAGCAGTACTTC.

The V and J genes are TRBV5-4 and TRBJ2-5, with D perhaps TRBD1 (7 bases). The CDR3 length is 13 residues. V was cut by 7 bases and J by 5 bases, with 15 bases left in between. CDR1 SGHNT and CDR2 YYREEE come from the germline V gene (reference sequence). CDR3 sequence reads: CASGGGGRETQYF. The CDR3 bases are TGTGCCAGCGGTGGAGGGGGCCGGGAGACCCAGTACTTC.

CDR3 nucleotide sequence: TGTGCCAGCAGCTTGGCCTGGGGCAGGGGATGGAACACTGAAGCTTTCTTT. This sequence encodes CASSLAWGRGWNTEAFF. This chain connects TRBV5-8 to TRBJ1-1; D is perhaps TRBD1 (6 bases). The CDR3 consists of 17 residues. Trimming shortened V by 0 bases and J by 1 base, and 16 bases separated the two germline ends. The germline V gene encodes CDR1 SGHTS and CDR2 YDEGEE.

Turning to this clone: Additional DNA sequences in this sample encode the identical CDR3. The CDR3 is CASSVDSLGNTIYF. As DNA, the CDR3 is TGTGCCAGCAGCGTAGACAGCTTAGGAAACACCATATATTTT. The chain links TRBV9 to TRBJ1-3, with no clear D. Germline V gene lookup returns CDR1 SGDLS and CDR2 YYNGEE. V was clipped by 0 bases and J by 4 bases, with 8 bases between them. This CDR3 spans 14 amino acids. The full variable domain, completed using reference TRBV9 and TRBJ1-3, is DSGVTQTPKHLITATGQRVTLRCSPRSGDLSVYWYQQSLDQGLQFLIQYYNGEERAKGNILERFSAQQFPDLHSELNLSSLELGDSALYFCASSVDSLGNTIYFGEGSWLTVV.

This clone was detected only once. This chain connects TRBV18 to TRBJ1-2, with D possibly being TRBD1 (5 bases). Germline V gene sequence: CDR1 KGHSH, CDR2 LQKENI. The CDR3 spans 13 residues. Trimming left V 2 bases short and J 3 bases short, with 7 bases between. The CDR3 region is CASSPGADYGYTF. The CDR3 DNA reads TGTGCCAGCTCACCAGGGGCGGACTATGGCTACACCTTC.

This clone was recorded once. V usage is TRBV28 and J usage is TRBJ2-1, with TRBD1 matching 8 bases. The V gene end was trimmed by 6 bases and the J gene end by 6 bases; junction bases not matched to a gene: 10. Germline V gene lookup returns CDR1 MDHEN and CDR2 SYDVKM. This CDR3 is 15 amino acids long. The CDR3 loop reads CASRNTGGPSNEQFF. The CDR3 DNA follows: TGTGCCAGCAGGAACACAGGGGGACCAAGCAATGAGCAGTTCTTC.

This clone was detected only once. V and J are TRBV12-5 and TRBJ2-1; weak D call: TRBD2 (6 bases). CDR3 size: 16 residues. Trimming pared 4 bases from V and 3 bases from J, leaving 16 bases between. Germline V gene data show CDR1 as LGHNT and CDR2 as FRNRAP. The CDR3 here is CASGYSGTYVYNEQFF. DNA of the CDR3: TGTGCTAGTGGTTACTCCGGGACTTACGTCTACAATGAGCAGTTCTTC.

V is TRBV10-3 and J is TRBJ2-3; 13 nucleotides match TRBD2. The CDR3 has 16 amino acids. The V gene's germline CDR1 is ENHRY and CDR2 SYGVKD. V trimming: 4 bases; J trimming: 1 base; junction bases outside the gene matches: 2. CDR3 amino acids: CAISAGTSGGTDTQYF. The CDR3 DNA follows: TGTGCCATCAGTGCCGGGACTAGCGGGGGCACAGATACGCAGTATTTT.

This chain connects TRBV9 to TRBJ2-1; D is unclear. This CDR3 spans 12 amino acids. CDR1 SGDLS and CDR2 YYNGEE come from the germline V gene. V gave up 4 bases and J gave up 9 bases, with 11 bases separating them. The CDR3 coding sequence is TGTGCCAGCAGCCCCCGGGTGGGTGAGCAGTTCTTC. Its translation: CASSPRVGEQFF.

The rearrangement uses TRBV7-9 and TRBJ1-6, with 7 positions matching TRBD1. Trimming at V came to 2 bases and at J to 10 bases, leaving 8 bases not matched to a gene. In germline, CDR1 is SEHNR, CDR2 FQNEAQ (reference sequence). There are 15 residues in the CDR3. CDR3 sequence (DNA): TGTGCCAGCAGCTTATCTCCCACAGGGGTCTCACCCCTCCACTTT. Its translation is CASSLSPTGVSPLHF.

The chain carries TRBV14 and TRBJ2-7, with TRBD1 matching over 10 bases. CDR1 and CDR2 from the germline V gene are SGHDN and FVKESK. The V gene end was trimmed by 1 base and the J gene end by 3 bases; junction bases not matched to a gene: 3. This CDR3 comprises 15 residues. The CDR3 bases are TGTGCCAGCAGCCAAGGACAGGGGGCCTTCTACGAGCAGTACTTC. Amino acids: CASSQGQGAFYEQYF.

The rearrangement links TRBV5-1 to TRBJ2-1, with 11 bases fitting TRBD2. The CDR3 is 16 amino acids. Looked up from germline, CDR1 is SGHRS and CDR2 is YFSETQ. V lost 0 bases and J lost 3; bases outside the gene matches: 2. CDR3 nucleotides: TGCGCCAGCAGCTTGGTTAGCGGGAGGGTCTACAATGAGCAGTTCTTC. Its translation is CASSLVSGRVYNEQFF.

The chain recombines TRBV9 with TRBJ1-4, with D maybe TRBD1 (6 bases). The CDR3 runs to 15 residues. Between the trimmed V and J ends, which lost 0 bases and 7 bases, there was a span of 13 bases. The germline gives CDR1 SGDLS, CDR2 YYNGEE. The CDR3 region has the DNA TGTGCCAGCAGCGTAGGGGTCAGGGGTATTGAAAAACTGTTTTTT. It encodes CASSVGVRGIEKLFF.

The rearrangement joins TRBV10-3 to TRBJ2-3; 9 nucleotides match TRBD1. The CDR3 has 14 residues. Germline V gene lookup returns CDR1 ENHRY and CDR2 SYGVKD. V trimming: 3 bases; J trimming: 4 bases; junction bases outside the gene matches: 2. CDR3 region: CAISEGTGPDTQYF. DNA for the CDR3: TGTGCCATCAGTGAAGGGACAGGGCCAGATACGCAGTATTTT.

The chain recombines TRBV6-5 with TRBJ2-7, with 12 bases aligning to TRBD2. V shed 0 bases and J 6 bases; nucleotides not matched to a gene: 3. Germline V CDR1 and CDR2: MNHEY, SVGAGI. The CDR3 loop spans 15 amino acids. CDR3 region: CASSYSASGRAEQYF. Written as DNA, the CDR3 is TGTGCCAGCAGTTACTCGGCTAGCGGGAGGGCCGAGCAGTACTTC.

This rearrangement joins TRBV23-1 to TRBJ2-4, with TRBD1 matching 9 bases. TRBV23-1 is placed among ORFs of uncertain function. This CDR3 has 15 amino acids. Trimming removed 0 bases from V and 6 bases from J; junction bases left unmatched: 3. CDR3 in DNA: TGCGCCAGCAGTCAATCGGGACAGGGAACAAACATTCAGTACTTC. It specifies CASSQSGQGTNIQYF.

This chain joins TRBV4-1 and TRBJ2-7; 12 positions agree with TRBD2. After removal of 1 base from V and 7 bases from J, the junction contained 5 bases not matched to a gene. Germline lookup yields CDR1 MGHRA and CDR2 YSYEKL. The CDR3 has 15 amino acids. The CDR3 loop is CASSQGWTSGTEQYF. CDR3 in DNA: TGCGCCAGCAGCCAAGGCTGGACTAGCGGGACAGAGCAGTACTTC.

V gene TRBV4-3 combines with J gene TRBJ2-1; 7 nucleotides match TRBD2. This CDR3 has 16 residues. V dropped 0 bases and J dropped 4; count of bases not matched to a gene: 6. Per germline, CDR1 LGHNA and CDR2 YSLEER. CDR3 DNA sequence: TGCGCCAGCAGCCAAGATGCGGGAGTGGCTTACAATGAGCAGTTCTTC. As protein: CASSQDAGVAYNEQFF.

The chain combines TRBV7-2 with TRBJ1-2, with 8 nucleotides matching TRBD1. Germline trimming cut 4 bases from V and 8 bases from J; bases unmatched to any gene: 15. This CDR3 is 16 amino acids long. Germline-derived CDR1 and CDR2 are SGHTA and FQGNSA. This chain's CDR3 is CASSSLPGTGLKGYTF. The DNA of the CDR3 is TGTGCCAGCAGCTCCCTCCCCGGGACAGGTCTCAAAGGCTACACCTTC.